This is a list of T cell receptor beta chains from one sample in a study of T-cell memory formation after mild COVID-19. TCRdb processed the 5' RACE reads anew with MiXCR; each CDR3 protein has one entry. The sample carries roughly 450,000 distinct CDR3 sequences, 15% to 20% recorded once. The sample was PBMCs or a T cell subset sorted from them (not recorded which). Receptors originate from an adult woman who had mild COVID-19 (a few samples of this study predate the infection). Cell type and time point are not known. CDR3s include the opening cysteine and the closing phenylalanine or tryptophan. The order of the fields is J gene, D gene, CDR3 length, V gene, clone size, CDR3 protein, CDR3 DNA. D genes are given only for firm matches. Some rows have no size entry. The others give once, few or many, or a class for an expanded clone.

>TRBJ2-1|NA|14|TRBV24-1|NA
CATSGQSSYNEQFF
TGTGCCACCAGTGGACAGAGCTCCTACAATGAGCAGTTCTTC
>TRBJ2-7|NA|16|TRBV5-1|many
CASSPSGTRSSYEQYF
TGCGCCAGCAGCCCGAGCGGGACAAGGAGCTCCTACGAGCAGTACTTC
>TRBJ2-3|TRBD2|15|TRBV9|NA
CASSPSGISTDTQYF
TGTGCCAGCAGCCCTAGCGGGATAAGCACAGATACGCAGTATTTT
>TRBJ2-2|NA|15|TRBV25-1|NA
CASSDAGFNTGELFF
TGTGCCAGCAGTGACGCGGGGTTTAACACCGGGGAGCTGTTTTTT
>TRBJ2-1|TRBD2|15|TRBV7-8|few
CASSLKREWVNEQFF
TGTGCCAGCAGCTTGAAGCGGGAGTGGGTGAATGAGCAGTTCTTC
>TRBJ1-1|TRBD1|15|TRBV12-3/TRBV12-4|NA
CASSETGGMNTEAFF
TGTGCCAGCAGTGAGACAGGGGGCATGAACACTGAAGCTTTCTTT
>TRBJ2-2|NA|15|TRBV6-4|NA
CASSDSNTYTGELFF
TGTGCCAGCAGTGACTCAAACACCTACACCGGGGAGCTGTTTTTT
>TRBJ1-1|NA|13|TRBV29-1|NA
CSVVAETLVEAFF
TGCAGCGTTGTGGCAGAGACTTTAGTAGAAGCTTTCTTT
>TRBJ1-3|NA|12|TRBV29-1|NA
CSVDQGGNTIYF
TGCAGCGTTGATCAGGGAGGAAACACCATATATTTT
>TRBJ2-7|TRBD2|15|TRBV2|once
CASSSRTSGTYEQYF
TGTGCCAGCAGCTCCAGGACTAGCGGGACCTACGAGCAGTACTTC
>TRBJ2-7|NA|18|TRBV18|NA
CASSPPNMERKSSYEQYF
TGTGCCAGCTCACCACCGAATATGGAGCGGAAGAGCTCCTACGAGCAGTACTTC
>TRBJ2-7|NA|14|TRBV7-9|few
CASSLSGAAYEQYF
TGTGCCAGCAGCCTCTCGGGGGCGGCCTACGAGCAGTACTTC
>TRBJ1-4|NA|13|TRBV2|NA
CASRRDGNEKLFF
TGTGCCAGCAGGCGGGACGGAAATGAAAAACTGTTTTTT
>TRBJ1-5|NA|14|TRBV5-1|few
CASSTGTANQPQHF
TGCGCCAGCAGTACGGGGACCGCGAATCAGCCCCAGCATTTT
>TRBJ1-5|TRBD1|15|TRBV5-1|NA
CASSIGTGQNQPQHF
TGCGCCAGCAGCATAGGGACAGGGCAGAATCAGCCCCAGCATTTT
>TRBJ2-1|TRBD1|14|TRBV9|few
CASSVDRGENEQFF
TGTGCCAGCAGCGTAGACAGGGGCGAAAATGAGCAGTTCTTC
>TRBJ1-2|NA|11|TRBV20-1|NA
CSATPNYGYTF
TGCAGTGCTACACCTAACTATGGCTACACCTTC
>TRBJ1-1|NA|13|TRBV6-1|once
CASSEAQNTEAFF
TGTGCCAGCAGTGAAGCCCAGAACACTGAAGCTTTCTTT
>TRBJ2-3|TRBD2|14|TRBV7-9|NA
CASTKAGGTDTQYF
TGTGCCAGCACAAAAGCGGGAGGGACAGATACGCAGTATTTT
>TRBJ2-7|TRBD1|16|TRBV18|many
CASSPSGTGVLYEQYF
TGTGCCAGCTCACCATCCGGGACAGGGGTCCTCTACGAGCAGTACTTC
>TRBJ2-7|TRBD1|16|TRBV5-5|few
CASSLWRQGVSYEQYF
TGTGCCAGCAGCTTATGGCGGCAGGGGGTCTCCTACGAGCAGTACTTC
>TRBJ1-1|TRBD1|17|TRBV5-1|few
CASSLEGQGAMNTEAFF
TGCGCCAGCAGCTTGGAGGGACAGGGAGCTATGAACACTGAAGCTTTCTTT
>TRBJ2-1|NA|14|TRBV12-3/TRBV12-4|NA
CASSPSSQYNEQFF
TGTGCCAGCAGTCCTAGCAGTCAATACAATGAGCAGTTCTTC
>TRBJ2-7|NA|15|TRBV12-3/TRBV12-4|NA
CASSHPGQTLYEQYF
TGTGCCAGCAGTCACCCGGGACAAACTCTCTACGAGCAGTACTTC
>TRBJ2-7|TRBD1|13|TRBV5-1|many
CASSADRDYEQYF
TGCGCCAGCAGCGCGGACAGGGACTACGAGCAGTACTTC
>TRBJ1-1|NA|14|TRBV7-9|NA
CASSHQLWGGGAFF
TGTGCCAGCAGCCACCAGTTGTGGGGGGGAGGAGCTTTCTTT
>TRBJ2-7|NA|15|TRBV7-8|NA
CASSHVAVMAYEQYF
TGTGCCAGCAGCCACGTGGCTGTTATGGCCTACGAGCAGTACTTC
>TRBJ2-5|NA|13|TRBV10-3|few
CAISEGVGETQYF
TGTGCCATCAGTGAGGGGGTCGGGGAGACCCAGTACTTC
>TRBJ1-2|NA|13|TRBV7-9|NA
CASSATGPYGYTF
TGTGCCAGCAGCGCGACAGGACCCTATGGCTACACCTTC
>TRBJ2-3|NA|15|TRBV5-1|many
CASSWSGLDTDTQYF
TGCGCCAGCAGCTGGAGCGGTTTGGACACAGATACGCAGTATTTT
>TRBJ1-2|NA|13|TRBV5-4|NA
CASSLFGDEGYTF
TGTGCCAGCAGCTTGTTTGGGGATGAGGGCTACACCTTC
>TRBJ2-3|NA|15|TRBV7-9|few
CASSHMKTETDTQYF
TGTGCCAGCAGTCATATGAAGACAGAAACAGATACGCAGTATTTT
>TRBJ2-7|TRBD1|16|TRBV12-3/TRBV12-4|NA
CASSSTGTGPKGEQYF
TGTGCCAGCAGTTCAACCGGGACAGGGCCTAAGGGTGAGCAGTACTTC
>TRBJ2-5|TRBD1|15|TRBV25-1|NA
CASSSLGQNQETQYF
TGTGCCAGCAGTTCGCTGGGACAGAACCAAGAGACCCAGTACTTC
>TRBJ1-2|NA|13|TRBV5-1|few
CASSLEARYGYTF
TGCGCCAGCAGCTTGGAGGCTCGCTATGGCTACACCTTC
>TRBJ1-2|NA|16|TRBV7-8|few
CASSPGPGGTFYGYTF
TGTGCCAGCAGCCCCGGCCCTGGAGGGACCTTCTATGGCTACACCTTC
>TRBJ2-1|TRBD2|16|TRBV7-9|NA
CASSTGLAGTGVGQFF
TGTGCCAGCAGCACCGGACTAGCGGGAACGGGTGTAGGGCAGTTCTTC
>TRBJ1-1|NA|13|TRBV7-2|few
CASAGFPNTEAFF
TGTGCCAGCGCAGGGTTCCCGAACACTGAAGCTTTCTTT
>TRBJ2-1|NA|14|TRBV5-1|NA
CASSFEGNHNEQFF
TGCGCCAGCAGCTTTGAGGGGAACCACAATGAGCAGTTCTTC
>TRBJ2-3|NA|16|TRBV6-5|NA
CASSYSTGGPTDTQYF
TGTGCCAGCAGTTACTCGACTGGGGGGCCCACAGATACGCAGTATTTT